This entry lists 27 T cell receptor beta chains sequenced from one sample in a study of beta chain features in type 1 diabetes. cDNA synthesis used the whole RNA isolate, giving expressed TCRB sequences. Method: immunoSEQ multiplex PCR; TCRdb's copy keeps in-frame clones and lacks some. The sample records more than 300,000 clones, roughly 13% being singletons. Sequences were obtained from naive CD4+ T cells from blood. These receptors were collected from a man aged 18-30 years in good health.

This chain connects TRBV21-1 to TRBJ2-3; no DNA check was done on the table's D call, TRBD1. TRBV21-1 is reported as a pseudogene. The length of the CDR3 is 12 residues. The CDR3 loop reads CASSHNPISQYF. As DNA, the CDR3 is TGTGCCAGCTCTCACAACCCGATCTCGCAGTATTTT.

The CDR3 bases are TGTGCCAGCAGCTTGGGACTAGCGGGGCTCTACGAGCAGTACTTC. Amino acid sequence: CASSLGLAGLYEQYF. V and J are TRBV7-2 and TRBJ2-7, with TRBD2 identical over 13 bases. J gave up 3 bases and V 3 bases, and 2 bases lay outside the gene matches. From germline, CDR1 is SGHTA and CDR2 FQGNSA. The CDR3 sequence is 15 residues long.

This clone was seen at least ten times. This chain joins TRBV29-1 and TRBJ2-7; D possibly corresponds to TRBD2 (5 bases). Trimming shortened V by 7 bases and J by 1 base, and 11 bases separated the two germline ends. CDR1 is SQVTM and CDR2 is ANQGSEA in the germline V gene. The CDR3 runs to 12 residues. The DNA for the CDR3 is TGCAGCGCTAGCTTAGGGTCCTACGAGCAGTACTTC. Translated, it gives CSASLGSYEQYF.

The chain is built from TRBV14 and TRBJ2-7, with D uncertain. The germline V gene encodes CDR1 SGHDN and CDR2 FVKESK. This CDR3 comprises 13 residues. Trimming stripped 2 bases from V and 5 bases from J, with 10 bases between. This CDR3 is CASSQLGSNEQYF. DNA for the CDR3: TGTGCCAGCAGCCAACTCGGTTCGAACGAGCAGTACTTC.

This sequence joins TRBV27 and TRBJ2-7; D gene uncertain. Trimming shortened V by 6 bases and J by 6 bases, and 18 bases separated the two germline ends. Germline-derived CDR1 and CDR2 are MNHEY and SMNVEV (reference sequence). The CDR3 loop spans 14 amino acids. CDR3 coding DNA: TGTGCCAGCAGCCCGGTCGGGTTCGACGGCGAGCAGTACTTC. Its translation is CASSPVGFDGEQYF.

This clone has just a few counts. One end of the junction does not line up with germline, which may come from a read error. V gene TRBV7-7 combines with J gene TRBJ2-5, with 16 nucleotides matching TRBD2. The germline gives CDR1 SSHAT, CDR2 FNYEAQ (reference sequence). The CDR3 sequence is 18 residues long. CDR3 sequence: CASSPYSGLAGGAKTQYF. As DNA, the CDR3 is TGTGCTAGCAGCCCGTACTCGGGACTAGCGGGAGGGGCAAAGACCCAGTACTTC.

This clone has only a few counts. The chain couples TRBV5-4 to TRBJ2-3; D call uncertain. Looked up from germline, CDR1 is SGHNT and CDR2 is YYREEE (reference sequence). V was clipped by 4 bases and J by 1 base, with 7 bases between them. The length of the CDR3 is 13 residues. CDR3 residues: CASSPVGTDTQYF. CDR3 DNA sequence: TGTGCCAGCAGCCCCGTCGGCACAGATACGCAGTATTTT.

This clone was seen a few times. The same CDR3 is also encoded by other DNA sequences in this sample. CDR3: CASSVGLAETQYF. CDR3 nucleotides: TGTGCCAGCAGCGTTGGACTAGCGGAGACCCAGTACTTC. The chain joins TRBV9 to TRBJ2-5; TRBD2 matches 9 bases. This CDR3 spans 13 amino acids. Germline lookup yields CDR1 SGDLS and CDR2 YYNGEE. V lost 2 bases, J lost 5 bases, and 1 base stayed unmatched.

The J gene is TRBJ2-5, the V gene TRBV18, with 9 bases aligning to TRBD1. The V and J ends lost 6 bases and 2 bases, in that order; junction bases with no gene match: 7. The CDR3 has 15 residues. The germline V gene encodes CDR1 KGHSH and CDR2 LQKENI. This CDR3 reads CASSDSGQGQETQYF. The CDR3 DNA is TGTGCCAGCTCCGACTCAGGACAGGGGCAAGAGACCCAGTACTTC.

This clone was counted a few times. The gene calls are TRBV28 and TRBJ2-7; maybe TRBD2 (5 bases). V shed 5 bases and J shed 6 bases, with 11 bases lying between them. This CDR3 has 12 residues. The germline gives CDR1 MDHEN, CDR2 SYDVKM. DNA for the CDR3: TGTGCCAGCAGTGCCACTAGGGTCGAGCAGTACTTC. As protein: CASSATRVEQYF.

This chain uses TRBV5-4 with TRBJ2-2; TRBD1 aligns across 8 bases. The CDR3 covers 14 residues. V was clipped by 2 bases and J by 6 bases; unmatched bases: 3. CDR1 and CDR2 from the germline V gene are SGHNT and YYREEE (reference sequence). As DNA, the CDR3 is TGTGCCAGCAGCTTCGGACAGGGCTCCGGGGAGCTGTTTTTT. This gives the protein CASSFGQGSGELFF.

Turning to this clone: Other DNA sequences in the same sample also yield this CDR3. The chain has TRBV7-2 and TRBJ2-5; TRBD1 agrees at 7 bases. Germline CDR1 is SGHTA and CDR2 is FQGNSA. Trimming removed 4 bases from V and 2 bases from J; junction bases left unmatched: 1. The length of the CDR3 is 13 residues. The CDR3 protein is CASSSGQQETQYF. In DNA form, the CDR3 reads TGTGCCAGCAGCTCGGGACAGCAAGAGACCCAGTACTTC.

V gene TRBV10-3 combines with J gene TRBJ2-1; no clear D gene. The CDR3 covers 14 residues. Germline CDR1 is ENHRY and CDR2 is SYGVKD. V was trimmed by 2 bases and J by 1 base, leaving 6 bases between them. This chain's CDR3 is CAISEERSYNEQFF. CDR3 coding DNA: TGTGCCATCAGTGAGGAGCGATCCTACAATGAGCAGTTCTTC.

This sequence joins TRBV5-1 and TRBJ2-7, with TRBD1 matching 11 bases. J was trimmed by 5 bases and V by 7 bases; bases with no gene match: 5. This CDR3 comprises 13 residues. Germline V lookup: CDR1 SGHRS, CDR2 YFSETQ. The CDR3 here is CASGGTGGNEQYF. The CDR3, as DNA: TGCGCCAGCGGAGGGACAGGGGGAAACGAGCAGTACTTC.

V and J are TRBV7-2 and TRBJ2-7; TRBD2 agrees at 9 bases. The V gene's germline CDR1 is SGHTA and CDR2 FQGNSA. The CDR3 is 15 residues long. The junction had 5 bases not matched to a gene; V was cut back by 1 base and J by 4 bases. CDR3 protein: CASSLGSGGMYEQYF. The DNA for the CDR3 is TGTGCCAGCAGCTTAGGGAGCGGGGGGATGTACGAGCAGTACTTC.

The chain employs TRBV28 and TRBJ2-3; TRBD1 matches at 9 bases. The CDR3 loop spans 16 amino acids. V trimming: 7 bases; J trimming: 2 bases; junction bases outside the gene matches: 10. Germline assignment: CDR1 MDHEN and CDR2 SYDVKM. CDR3 protein: CASNPPRDRATDTQYF. The CDR3, as DNA: TGTGCCAGCAACCCCCCCCGGGACAGGGCCACAGATACGCAGTATTTT.

V gene TRBV18 combines with J gene TRBJ2-5; no clear D gene. Germline V gives CDR1 KGHSH, CDR2 LQKENI. This CDR3 spans 16 amino acids. Trimming stripped 3 bases from V and 2 bases from J, with 16 bases between. The chain's CDR3 is CASSPDGAALQETQYF. The CDR3 region has the DNA TGTGCCAGCTCACCTGATGGAGCCGCGCTTCAAGAGACCCAGTACTTC.

This clone occurred a few times. V is TRBV2 and J is TRBJ1-2; a possible D gene is TRBD1 (6 bases). Germline loops: CDR1 SNHLY, CDR2 FYNNEI. CDR3 size: 14 residues. Trimming pared 4 bases from V and 0 bases from J, leaving 9 bases between. In DNA form, the CDR3 reads TGTGCCAGCAGTGTGAGGACAGCTAACTATGGCTACACCTTC. Translated: CASSVRTANYGYTF.

The V gene is TRBV7-3, the J gene TRBJ1-1; possibly TRBD1 for D (6 bases). The CDR3 covers 15 residues. CDR1 is SGHTA and CDR2 is FQGTGA in the germline V gene. Trimming cost V 0 bases and J 3 bases, with 11 bases left between them. DNA of the CDR3: TGTGCCAGCAGCTTAACCGGGGGGCCGGACACTGAAGCTTTCTTT. It yields the protein CASSLTGGPDTEAFF. Using reference TRBV7-3 and TRBJ1-1 for the parts outside the CDR3, the full variable domain is GAGVSQTPSNKVTEKGKYVELRCDPISGHTALYWYRQSLGQGPEFLIYFQGTGAADDSGLPNDRFFAVRPEGSVSTLKIQRTERGDSAVYLCASSLTGGPDTEAFFGQGTRLTVV.

This clone was seen only a few times. V is TRBV19 and J is TRBJ2-1; 8 positions agree with TRBD1. Per the germline V gene, CDR1 is LNHDA and CDR2 is SQIVND (reference sequence). This CDR3 contains 15 residues. The J segment lost 8 bases and the V segment lost 0 bases, leaving 6 bases of the junction unmatched. DNA of the CDR3: TGTGCCAGTAGTATAGATTGGGACAGGTTCTATGAGCAGTTCTTC. This codes for CASSIDWDRFYEQFF.

The chain employs TRBV28 and TRBJ2-7, with TRBD1 identical over 8 bases. The trim removed 5 bases at V and 3 bases at J, leaving 12 bases unmatched. The CDR3 totals 16 residues. Per germline, CDR1 MDHEN and CDR2 SYDVKM. This CDR3 is CASSHDRGEGFYEQYF. The CDR3 DNA sequence: TGTGCCAGCAGTCACGACAGGGGCGAAGGCTTCTACGAGCAGTACTTC.

This clone was seen more than once but under ten times. V and J are TRBV7-3 and TRBJ1-1; D is uncertain. CDR1 is SGHTA and CDR2 is FQGTGA in the germline V gene. This CDR3 is 13 amino acids long. V lost 5 bases and J lost 0, with 7 bases in between. In DNA, the CDR3 is TGTGCCAGCAGCCAGAATATGAACACTGAAGCTTTCTTT. Protein sequence: CASSQNMNTEAFF.

The chain links TRBV12-5 to TRBJ1-2; 7 positions match TRBD1. Trimming at V came to 6 bases and at J to 1 base, leaving 11 bases not matched to a gene. Germline values: CDR1 LGHNT, CDR2 FRNRAP. This CDR3 comprises 16 residues. This CDR3 is CASGPAGTELNYGYTF. Here the CDR3 DNA reads TGTGCTAGTGGACCAGCCGGGACAGAACTTAACTATGGCTACACCTTC.

This clone has just a few counts. V is TRBV18 and J is TRBJ2-2; D gene ambiguous. This CDR3 has 15 amino acids. The germline V gene encodes CDR1 KGHSH and CDR2 LQKENI. V dropped 1 base and J dropped 7 bases, with 13 bases sitting between them. The CDR3 loop is CASSPQPGGDGELFF. CDR3 DNA sequence: TGTGCCAGCTCACCACAACCGGGTGGAGACGGGGAGCTGTTTTTT.

The J gene is TRBJ2-5, the V gene TRBV5-1; the D is unclear. The CDR3 is made up of 15 amino acids. Germline V gene lookup returns CDR1 SGHRS and CDR2 YFSETQ. Trimming cost V 4 bases and J 0 bases, with 13 bases left between them. DNA for the CDR3: TGCGCCAGCAGCCCGGTCTTGGTGTACCAAGAGACCCAGTACTTC. This encodes CASSPVLVYQETQYF.

This clone was observed at least ten times. The rearrangement uses TRBV30 and TRBJ1-2, with 7 bases that match TRBD1. Germline CDR1 GTSNPN, CDR2 SVGIG (reference sequence). This CDR3 region has 13 residues. V gave up 3 bases and J gave up 5 bases; unmatched junction bases: 6. CDR3 residues: CAWSQQGRYGYTF. The DNA for the CDR3 is TGTGCCTGGAGCCAACAGGGGAGATATGGCTACACCTTC.

This clone showed up just a few times. The chain has TRBV10-3 and TRBJ2-1, with a weak D call TRBD1 (5 bases). The CDR3 is 12 amino acids. Between the trimmed V and J ends, which lost 2 bases and 8 bases, there was a span of 7 bases. Germline loops: CDR1 ENHRY, CDR2 SYGVKD. The CDR3 spells CAISEQGHEQFF. The CDR3 nucleotides read TGTGCCATCAGTGAGCAGGGTCATGAGCAGTTCTTC.